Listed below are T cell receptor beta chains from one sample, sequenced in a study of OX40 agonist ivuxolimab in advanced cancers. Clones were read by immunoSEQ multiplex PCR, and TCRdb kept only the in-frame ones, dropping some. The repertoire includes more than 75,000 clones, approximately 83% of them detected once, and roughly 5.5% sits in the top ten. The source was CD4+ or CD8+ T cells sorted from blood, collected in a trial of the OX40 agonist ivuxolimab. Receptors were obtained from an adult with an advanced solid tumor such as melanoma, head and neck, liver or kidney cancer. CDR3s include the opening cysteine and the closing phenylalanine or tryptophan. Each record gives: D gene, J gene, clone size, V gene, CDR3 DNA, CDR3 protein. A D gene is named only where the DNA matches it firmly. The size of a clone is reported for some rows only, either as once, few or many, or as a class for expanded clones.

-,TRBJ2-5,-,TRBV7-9,TGTGCCAGCAGCCTCGACTGGGGGGAGACCCAGTACTTC,CASSLDWGETQYF
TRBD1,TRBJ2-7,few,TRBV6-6,TGTGCCAGCAGTTACGGACAGGGGGCTTACGAGCAGTACTTC,CASSYGQGAYEQYF
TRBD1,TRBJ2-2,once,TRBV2,TGTGCCAGCAGTGTCCCGGGACAGGGCGTTCACGGGGAGCTGTTTTTT,CASSVPGQGVHGELFF
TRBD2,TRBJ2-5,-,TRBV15,TGTGCCACCAGCGTCGGGACTAGCGGGAATGGGGAGACCCAGTACTTC,CATSVGTSGNGETQYF
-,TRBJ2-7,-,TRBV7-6,TGTGCCAGCAGTGGGTTGGGGCTAGAATCCTACGAGCAGTACTTC,CASSGLGLESYEQYF
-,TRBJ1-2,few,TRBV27,TGTGCCAGCAGTTTACAAGGGGCAGGGCCTAACTATGGCTACACCTTC,CASSLQGAGPNYGYTF
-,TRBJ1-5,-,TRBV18,TGTGCCAGCTCACAGGGACGTAATCAGCCCCAGCATTTT,CASSQGRNQPQHF
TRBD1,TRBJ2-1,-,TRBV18,TGTGCCAGCTCACCAACGACAGGGAGCTCCTACAATGAGCAGTTCTTC,CASSPTTGSSYNEQFF
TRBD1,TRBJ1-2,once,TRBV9,TGTGCCAGCAGCGTAGATCCTCAAGGGATCACAGGGGAGGTTCGTGGCTACACCTTC,CASSVDPQGITGEVRGYTF
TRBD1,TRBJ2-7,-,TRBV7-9,TGCGCCAGCAGCCGGACAGGGAGTAACTACGAGCAGTACTTC,CASSRTGSNYEQYF
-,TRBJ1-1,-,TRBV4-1,TGCGCCAGCAGCCAGGAATACACTGAAGCTTTCTTT,CASSQEYTEAFF
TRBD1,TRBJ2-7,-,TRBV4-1,TGCGCCAGCAGACCCAAAGGGACAGGGTTCTACGAGCAGTACTTC,CASRPKGTGFYEQYF
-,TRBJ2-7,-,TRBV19,TGTGCCAGTAGTATAGATCATGGGGCGCTTAACGAGCAGTACTTC,CASSIDHGALNEQYF
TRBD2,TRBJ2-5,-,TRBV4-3,TGCGCCAGCAGCCAAGGGGCTAGCGGGGGGGCATTGGAGACCCAGTACTTC,CASSQGASGGALETQYF
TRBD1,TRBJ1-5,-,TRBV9,TGTGCCAGCAGCGCCGGGACAGGTGGATATAGCAATCAGCCCCAGCATTTT,CASSAGTGGYSNQPQHF
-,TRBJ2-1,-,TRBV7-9,TGTGCCAGCAGTTCCCCGACGTCGTCCTACAATGAGCAGTTCTTC,CASSSPTSSYNEQFF
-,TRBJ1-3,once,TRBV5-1,TGCGCCAGCAGCTTGGACAGGGTGCCGGGAAACACCATATATTTT,CASSLDRVPGNTIYF
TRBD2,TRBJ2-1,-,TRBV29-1,TGCAGCGTTTCCCGACTAGCGGGAGCCTACAATGAGCAGTTCTTC,CSVSRLAGAYNEQFF
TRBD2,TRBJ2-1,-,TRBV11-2,TGTGCCAGCAGCTCCTATAGCGGGAGGGGCAATGAGCAGTTCTTC,CASSSYSGRGNEQFF
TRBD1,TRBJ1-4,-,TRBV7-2,TGTGCCAGCAGGACCGGGACAGCAGGGGAAAAACTGTTTTTT,CASRTGTAGEKLFF
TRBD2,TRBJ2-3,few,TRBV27,TGTGCCAGCAGGGGACTAGCGGGAGTAGCAGATACGCAGTATTTT,CASRGLAGVADTQYF
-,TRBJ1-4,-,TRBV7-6,TGTGCCAGCAGTTATGACTCGGGTGTAGAACTGTTTTTT,CASSYDSGVELFF
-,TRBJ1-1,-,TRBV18,TGTGCCAGCTCACCGAGGCAGCTGAACACTGAAGCTTTCTTT,CASSPRQLNTEAFF
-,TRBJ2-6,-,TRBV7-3,TGTGCCAGCAGCCCATCCAGCGCCTCTGGGGCCAACGTCCTGACTTTC,CASSPSSASGANVLTF
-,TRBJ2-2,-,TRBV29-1,TGCAGCGTCGATAACCAGGGGGGTAACGGGGAGCTGTTTTTT,CSVDNQGGNGELFF
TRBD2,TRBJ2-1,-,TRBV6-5,TGTGCCAGCAGCCCCAGCGGGGGGGAAAATGAGCAGTTCTTC,CASSPSGGENEQFF
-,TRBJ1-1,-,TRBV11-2,TGTGCCAGCAGCTTAGATGTAAGGTCAGCTGAAGCTTTCTTT,CASSLDVRSAEAFF
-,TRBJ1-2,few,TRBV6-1,TGTGCCAGCAGTGAAGTTGCAGGGAGCTATGGCTACACCTTC,CASSEVAGSYGYTF
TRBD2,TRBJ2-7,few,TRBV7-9,TGTGCCAGCAGCCGACTAGCGGGAGGTTACGAGCAGTACTTC,CASSRLAGGYEQYF
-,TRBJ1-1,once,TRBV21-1,TGTGCCAGCTACATAGGGAGACGAACTGAAGCTTTCTTT,CASYIGRRTEAFF
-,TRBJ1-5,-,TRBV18,TGTGCCAGCTCTCCGACGCATGCGAGCAATCAGCCCCAGCATTTT,CASSPTHASNQPQHF
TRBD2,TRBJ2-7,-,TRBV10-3,TGTGCCATCAGGGGACCGGGGAGGGATGGAGATGAGCAGTACTTC,CAIRGPGRDGDEQYF
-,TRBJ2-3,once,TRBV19,TGTGCCAGTTCCTCAGGGAACACAGATACGCAGTATTTT,CASSSGNTDTQYF
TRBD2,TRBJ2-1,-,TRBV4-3,TGCGCCAGCAGCCCGGGAAGGTCTAGCGGAGACAATGAGCAGTTCTTC,CASSPGRSSGDNEQFF
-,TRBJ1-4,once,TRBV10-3,TGTGCCATCAGTGAGAGGGCAAATGAAAAACTGTTTTTT,CAISERANEKLFF
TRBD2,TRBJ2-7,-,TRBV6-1,TGTGCCAGCAGAGGCGGCGGACTAGCGGCCTACGAGCAGTACTTC,CASRGGGLAAYEQYF
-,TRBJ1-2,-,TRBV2,TGTGCCAGCAGTGAGGGAGAGGGGATCGGCTATGGCTACACCTTC,CASSEGEGIGYGYTF
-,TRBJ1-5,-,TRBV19,TGTGCCAGTACCCCCACAAGGGTTAGCAATCAGCCCCAGCATTTT,CASTPTRVSNQPQHF
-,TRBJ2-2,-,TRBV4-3,TGCGCCAGCAGCCAAGATTTTGACGGCACCGGGGAGCTGTTTTTT,CASSQDFDGTGELFF
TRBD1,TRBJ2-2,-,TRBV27,TGTGCCAGCCGCCGACAGGGGATGACCGGGGAGCTGTTTTTT,CASRRQGMTGELFF
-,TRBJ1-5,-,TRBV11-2,TGTGCCAGCAGCTTGAGGGAGGGCAATCAGCCCCAGCATTTT,CASSLREGNQPQHF
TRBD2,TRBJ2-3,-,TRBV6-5,TGTGCCAGCAGTTACTACCTGGGAGCGGGGAGTACGCAGTATTTT,CASSYYLGAGSTQYF
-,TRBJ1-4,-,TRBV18,TGTGCCAGCTCACCACGTGAGGGCCCATCAACTAATGAAAAACTGTTTTTT,CASSPREGPSTNEKLFF
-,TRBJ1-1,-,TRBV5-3,TGTGCCAGAACCCCCGGGAGGGGCAGAGAAGCTTTCTTT,CARTPGRGREAFF
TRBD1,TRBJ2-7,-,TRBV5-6,TGTGCCAGCAGCTTACGGGACAGCTCCTACGAGCAGTACTTC,CASSLRDSSYEQYF
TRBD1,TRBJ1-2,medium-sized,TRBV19,TGTGCCAGTAGTATAGATCCTGGACAGGGCGTGGATGGCTACACCTTC,CASSIDPGQGVDGYTF
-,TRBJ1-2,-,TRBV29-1,TGCAGCGTTGAGGCCACGTACTATGGCTACACCTTC,CSVEATYYGYTF
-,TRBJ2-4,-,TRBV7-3,TGTGCCAGCAGCCCTGGAGTGGCAGGAGACATTCAGTACTTC,CASSPGVAGDIQYF
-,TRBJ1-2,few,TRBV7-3,TGTGCCAGCAGTCTGACATCTAACTATGGCTACACCTTC,CASSLTSNYGYTF
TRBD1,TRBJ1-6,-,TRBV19,TGTGCCAGTAGTACCCTACCCTCCGGGACAGTTAATTCACCCCTCCACTTT,CASSTLPSGTVNSPLHF
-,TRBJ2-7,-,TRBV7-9,TGTGCCAGCAGCTTAGGTAGCTACGAGCAGTACTTC,CASSLGSYEQYF
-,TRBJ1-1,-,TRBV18,TGTGCCAGCTCACGGAGTACAGGATCTAACACTGAAGCTTTCTTT,CASSRSTGSNTEAFF
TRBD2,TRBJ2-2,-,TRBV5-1,TGCGCCAGCAGCTCGGGACTATTTCCCGTCGGGGAGCTGTTTTTT,CASSSGLFPVGELFF
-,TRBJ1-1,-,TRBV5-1,TGCGCCAGCAGCTTGGCCCGCTTAGGGACTGCGAACACTGAAGCTTTCTTT,CASSLARLGTANTEAFF
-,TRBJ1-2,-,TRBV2,TGTGCCAGCAGGCGCCCTTTGATGGATGGCTACACCTTC,CASRRPLMDGYTF